This T cell receptor beta chain was identified during a study of shared clonotypes between healthy human individuals (dated by TCRdb to 2020 to 2021). With respect to the entire study: The cohort included three men and two women between 18 and 49 years of age. For each donor, three plates each were used for CD4 naive and CD4 memory, two plates were used for CD8 naive, and one plate was used for CD8 memory. To estimate repertoire size and how much clonotype sharing occurs between individuals, the study deeply sequenced the blood TCR repertoires of roughly 5 healthy adults. To increase sequencing depth and limit assay-specific biases, TCR repertoire library preparation and sequencing were carried out by different laboratories using diverse techniques. Each donor's leukapheresis produced roughly between about 0.9 and 9.5 billion PBMCs. General findings and caveats noted by the study authors: Higher generation probabilities were observed for clonotypes shared by all four sorted-subset donors than for non-shared clonotypes. Sampling was limited to blood, and TCR repertoires in tissue likely differ from TCR repertoires in blood. Estimated clonotype richness was generally larger for naive than for memory subsets. Even with the large sequencing depth, rarefaction of the sorted-subset datasets indicated that sequencing was incomplete. Because the study included only a small number of donors, the genetic and exposure-history diversity represented was limited. Pairwise subsampling indicated that sequencing depth was expected to affect the degree of clonotype sharing among donors. When four donors were compared, the shared fraction of clonotypes was roughly 5% for naive CD4, less than 4% for naive CD8, more than 2% for memory CD4, and 0.4% for memory CD8.

Using the deep immunoSEQ assay, TCR CDR3 regions were amplified from genomic DNA by multiplex PCR. Genomic DNA extracted from each cell subset was distributed evenly over all wells of several immunoSEQ 96-well plates, and each plate served as one replicate. For sorted subsets, each replicate PCR was loaded with 200 to 250 ng genomic DNA, equivalent to about 30,000 T cell genomes. Purified libraries were measured with a Qubit 3.0 fluorometer, size-checked on a Bioanalyzer 2100, and measured again with the KAPA Library Quantification kit. A separate single-read 150-cycle Illumina NextSeq 550 flow cell was used to sequence each immunoSEQ 96-well plate. Per the source publication's procedure: The immunoSEQ output contained only junctional sequences without quality scores, so filtering could not match that applied to full-length reads. Sequences were annotated with PyIR, a Python wrapper for IgBLAST v1.9, and V/J genes and CDR3 were assigned using IMGT germline references. Reads with weak V/J assignments (E-value above 1e-6), missing CDR3, stop codons, out-of-frame junctions, or ambiguous translated residues were removed. V3J clonotypes were defined as sequences sharing an identical inferred V gene, J gene, and CDR3 amino acid sequence. Percentage overlap between repertoires was calculated by dividing the number of shared unique clonotypes by the size of the smaller repertoire. Repertoire richness was assessed with RTK rarefaction, the Chao1 estimator, and Recon v2.1 estimates of unobserved clonotypes. OLGA was used to compute generation probabilities for all TCRbeta clonotypes that the gDNA method yielded from a handful of donors. TCRdb holds this immuneACCESS table with in-frame rearrangements only. Some clones are missing; in checked studies, unresolved V genes explain under half, and the rest has no known cause. That table supplies the V and J calls and clone size; D and trimming were determined from the DNA. The sample table lists 2 million to 2.5 million clones, 85% to 95% of them with a count of one. The ten top clones hold approximately 0.4% of the sample.

From the cysteine through the phenylalanine, the CDR3 covers 14 amino acids. The only DNA kept is the CDR3, 42 bases in frame from the first base. Looking up the germline V gene yields CDR1 SNHLY and CDR2 FYNNEI. V is shortened by 2 bases, J by 7 bases, and the region joining them spans 11 bases. To note about this clone: The antigen it recognizes is unknown. Nothing much larger sits one base from this clone, and base qualities are not available.

The donors were healthy, HIV-negative adults with no recently reported acute infections or vaccinations. Only Caucasian adults living in Nashville, Tennessee, USA were represented among the donors. CD4+ T cells were enriched by magnetic negative selection; naive cells were then positively selected on CD45RA, and the negative fraction formed the memory subset. Blood was obtained by leukapheresis, after which PBMCs were separated by Ficoll-Histopaque density gradient centrifugation and cryopreserved in liquid nitrogen vapor phase. Analytical flow cytometry was used to check the purity and quantity of every magnetically sorted T cell population. Each sorted fraction had its genomic DNA isolated and then quantified by UV absorbance on a Nanodrop 2000c.

This sequence originates from a man aged 18 to 35 in good health. Some clones in this sample may be carry-over from other donors' samples. The chain was built from TRBV2 and TRBJ1-4, with no confident D gene call. Sequenced material: naive CD4+ T cells from PBMCs. Taken with the paper, the label for cell subset or site translates to: CD45RA+ positively selected. This receptor carries the CDR3 CASSEHIFREKLFF. The DNA sequence is as follows: TGTGCCAGCAGTGAACACATCTTCCGTGAAAAACTGTTTTTT.